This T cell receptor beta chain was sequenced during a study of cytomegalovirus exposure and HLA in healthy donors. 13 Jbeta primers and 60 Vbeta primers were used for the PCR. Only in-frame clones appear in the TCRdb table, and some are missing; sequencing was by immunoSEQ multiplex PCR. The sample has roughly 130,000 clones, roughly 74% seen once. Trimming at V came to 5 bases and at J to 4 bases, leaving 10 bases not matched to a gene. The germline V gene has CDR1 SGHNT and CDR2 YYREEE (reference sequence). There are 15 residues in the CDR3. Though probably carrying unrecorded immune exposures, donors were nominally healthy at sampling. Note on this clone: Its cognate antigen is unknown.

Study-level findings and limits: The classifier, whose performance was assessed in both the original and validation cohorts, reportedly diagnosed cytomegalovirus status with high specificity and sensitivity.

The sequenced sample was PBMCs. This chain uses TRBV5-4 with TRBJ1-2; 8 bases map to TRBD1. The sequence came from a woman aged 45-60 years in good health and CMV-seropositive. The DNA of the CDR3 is TGTGCCAGCAGTTCGGCCCCGGACAGGGCCTATGGCTACACCTTC. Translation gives CASSSAPDRAYGYTF. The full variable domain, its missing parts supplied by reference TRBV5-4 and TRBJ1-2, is ETGVTQSPTHLIKTRGQQVTLRCSSQSGHNTVSWYQQALGQGPQFIFQYYREEENGRGNFPPRFSGLQFPNYSSELNVNALELDDSALYLCASSSAPDRAYGYTFGSGTRLTVV.